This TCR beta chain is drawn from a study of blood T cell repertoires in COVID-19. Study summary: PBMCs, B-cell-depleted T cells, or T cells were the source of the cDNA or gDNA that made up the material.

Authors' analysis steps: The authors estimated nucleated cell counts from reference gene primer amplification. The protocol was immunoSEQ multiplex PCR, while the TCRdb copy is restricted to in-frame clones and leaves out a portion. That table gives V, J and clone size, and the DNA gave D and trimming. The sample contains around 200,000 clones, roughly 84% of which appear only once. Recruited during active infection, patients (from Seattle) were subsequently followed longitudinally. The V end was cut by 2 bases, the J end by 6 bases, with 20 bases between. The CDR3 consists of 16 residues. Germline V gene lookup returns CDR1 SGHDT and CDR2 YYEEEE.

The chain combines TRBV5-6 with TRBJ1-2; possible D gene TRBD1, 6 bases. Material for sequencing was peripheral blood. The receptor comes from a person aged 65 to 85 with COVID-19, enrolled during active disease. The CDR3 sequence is CASSFQDRIEGDGYTF. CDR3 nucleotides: TGTGCCAGCAGCTTCCAAGACAGGATCGAGGGGGATGGCTACACCTTC.